Described below is a single T cell receptor beta chain sequence and its context. This record comes from a study of blood T cell repertoires in COVID-19. TCRdb's table, derived via immunoSEQ multiplex PCR, lists solely in-frame clones and lacks some. The sample records roughly 200,000 clones, approximately 90% being singletons. Recovered status in Cohort 3 required two negative PCRs, clearance, or symptom resolution. The sample taken for sequencing was PBMCs or T cells enriched from blood (not recorded which). This clonotype was obtained from a woman between 25 and 40 years old who had recovered from COVID-19.

The CDR3 DNA sequence: TGCGCCAGCAGCTTGCATTCTTCTAGCGGGGGGATTAATGAGCAGTTCTTC. Translated, it gives CASSLHSSSGGINEQFF. This chain uses TRBV5-1 with TRBJ2-1, with TRBD2 matching 11 bases. This CDR3 is 17 amino acids long. After removal of 1 base from V and 7 bases from J, the junction contained 10 bases not matched to a gene. Germline V gene sequence: CDR1 SGHRS, CDR2 YFSETQ. Supplemented by reference TRBV5-1 and TRBJ2-1, the full variable domain reads KAGVTQTPRYLIKTRGQQVTLSCSPISGHRSVSWYQQTPGQGLQFLFEYFSETQRNKGNFPGRFSGRQFSNSRSEMNVSTLELGDSALYLCASSLHSSSGGINEQFFGPGTRLTVL.